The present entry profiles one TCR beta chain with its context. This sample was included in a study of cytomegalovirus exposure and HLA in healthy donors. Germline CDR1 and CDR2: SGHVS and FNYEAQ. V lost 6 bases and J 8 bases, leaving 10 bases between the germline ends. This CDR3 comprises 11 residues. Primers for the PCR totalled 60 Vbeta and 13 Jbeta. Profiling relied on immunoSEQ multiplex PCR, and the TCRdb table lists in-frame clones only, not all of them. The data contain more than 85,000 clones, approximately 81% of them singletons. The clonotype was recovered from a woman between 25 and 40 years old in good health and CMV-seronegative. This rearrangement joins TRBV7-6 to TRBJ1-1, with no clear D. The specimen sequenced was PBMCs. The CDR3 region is CASSPDFEAFF. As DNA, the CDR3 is TGTGCCAGCAGTCCAGATTTCGAAGCTTTCTTT.